One and the same sample provided the 10 T cell receptor beta chains below, sequenced in a study of blood T cell repertoires in COVID-19. The method was immunoSEQ multiplex PCR; TCRdb's version includes in-frame clones alone and lacks a portion of them. Among approximately 220,000 clones listed, 84% were seen once. Source material: PBMCs or T cells enriched from blood (not recorded which). Receptors were obtained from a woman in her thirties or forties who had recovered from COVID-19.

About this clone: Other DNA sequences in this sample translate to the same CDR3. V gene TRBV5-4 combines with J gene TRBJ2-1; the D is unclear. This CDR3 has 14 residues. Germline V gene sequence: CDR1 SGHNT, CDR2 YYREEE (reference sequence). Trimming cost V 2 bases and J 1 base, with 7 bases left between them. The CDR3 coding sequence is TGTGCCAGCAGCTTTTCCGGGTCCTACAATGAGCAGTTCTTC. It is translated as CASSFSGSYNEQFF.

The V call is TRBV7-9, the J call TRBJ1-4; no definite D call. CDR3 length equals 14 residues. Germline V CDR1 and CDR2: SEHNR, FQNEAQ (reference sequence). The ends were cut back, 3 bases at V and 8 bases at J, with 13 bases in the middle. CDR3 in amino acids: CASSFRSSGEKLFF. CDR3 in DNA: TGTGCCAGCAGCTTCAGGTCGTCGGGGGAAAAACTGTTTTTT.

The chain couples TRBV19 to TRBJ1-1, with D tentatively TRBD1 (5 bases). The CDR3 loop spans 15 amino acids. From germline, CDR1 is LNHDA and CDR2 SQIVND (reference sequence). V was clipped by 2 bases and J by 5 bases, with 15 bases between them. The CDR3: CASSIWKGVVTEAFF. As DNA, the CDR3 is TGTGCCAGTAGTATATGGAAAGGGGTGGTGACTGAAGCTTTCTTT.

The chain uses TRBV4-1 and TRBJ2-2; possible D gene TRBD1, 6 bases. V shed 3 bases and J shed 0 bases, with 11 bases lying between them. The CDR3 consists of 16 residues. Germline CDR1 reads MGHRA; CDR2 reads YSYEKL. Here the CDR3 DNA reads TGCGCCAGCAGCCACTTGACAGGCCCGAACACCGGGGAGCTGTTTTTT. It specifies CASSHLTGPNTGELFF.

The V gene is TRBV11-3, the J gene TRBJ2-3; 8 bases line up with TRBD2. Germline V gives CDR1 SGHNT, CDR2 YENEEA. With 6 bases clipped from V and 3 bases from J, the junction kept 5 bases outside the gene matches. The CDR3 extends over 14 amino acids. DNA for the CDR3: TGTGCCAGCAGACCCGGGGGGGCAACAGATACGCAGTATTTT. Residues: CASRPGGATDTQYF.

The rearrangement uses TRBV19 and TRBJ1-1; no clear D. Germline CDR1 and CDR2: LNHDA and SQIVND (reference sequence). The germline V and J ends were trimmed by 7 bases and 3 bases, with 15 bases remaining between them. The CDR3 extends over 14 amino acids. The CDR3 DNA is TGTGCCAGTAAGCCCCTGAACTCGCACACTGAAGCTTTCTTT. This encodes CASKPLNSHTEAFF.

The V call is TRBV5-1, the J call TRBJ2-1; TRBD2 aligns across 14 bases. This CDR3 spans 16 amino acids. V gave up 4 bases and J gave up 5 bases; unmatched junction bases: 5. CDR1 is SGHRS and CDR2 is YFSETQ in the germline V gene. CDR3 sequence reads: CASSHGLAGGHNEQFF. Here the CDR3 DNA reads TGCGCCAGCAGCCACGGACTAGCGGGAGGTCACAATGAGCAGTTCTTC.

This clone was detected many times. V usage is TRBV7-9 and J usage is TRBJ1-4; D not resolved. CDR3 length: 15 amino acids. CDR1 SEHNR and CDR2 FQNEAQ come from the germline V gene (reference sequence). Trimming took 7 bases from V and 4 from J, leaving 16 bases between them. DNA for the CDR3: TGTGCCAGCACCCTCCTCGGGGATCATAATGAAAAACTGTTTTTT. Translation: CASTLLGDHNEKLFF.

V and J are TRBV3-1 (or the pseudogene TRBV3-2) and TRBJ2-1; 9 nucleotides agree with TRBD2. Germline CDR1 LGHDT, CDR2 YNNKEL (reference sequence). The CDR3 sequence is 16 residues long. The junction had 10 bases not matched to a gene; V was cut back by 3 bases and J by 7 bases. The CDR3 loop reads CASSHGLSGSQNEQFF. CDR3 nucleotide sequence: TGTGCCAGCAGCCATGGGCTTAGCGGGAGTCAGAATGAGCAGTTCTTC.

The chain employs TRBV7-2 and TRBJ2-5, with 7 bases identical to TRBD1. CDR3 length: 15 amino acids. Per the germline V gene, CDR1 is SGHTA and CDR2 is FQGNSA. Unmatched junction bases numbered 8, after V lost 2 bases and J lost 5 bases. CDR3 sequence (DNA): TGTGCCAGCAGCTTACCACGGACAGGCGTCGAGACCCAGTACTTC. Translated, it gives CASSLPRTGVETQYF.